The rows below give T cell receptor beta chains drawn from one sample of a study of OX40 agonist ivuxolimab in advanced cancers. Here immunoSEQ multiplex PCR was the method, and the copy in TCRdb shows in-frame clones only, minus some. The sample records 25,000 to 30,000 clones, around nine tenths being singletons. The sequences come from CD4+ or CD8+ T cells sorted from blood, collected in a trial of the OX40 agonist ivuxolimab. These TCRs come from an adult with an advanced solid tumor such as melanoma, head and neck, liver or kidney cancer. Each CDR3 is given with its conserved first and last residue. The D gene is left open where the match is weak.

J gene	CDR3 length	D gene	V gene	CDR3 protein
TRBJ2-7	15	TRBD1	TRBV11-3	CASSLVLDRAYEQYF
TRBJ2-7	13	.	TRBV7-9	CASSEDREDEQYF
TRBJ2-3	15	.	TRBV4-2	CASSGQTGSTDTQYF
TRBJ1-1	13	.	TRBV28	CASVRGGNTEAFF
TRBJ1-4	19	TRBD1	TRBV6-4	CASRFIRDRVFLRNEKLFF
TRBJ2-5	17	TRBD1	TRBV11-3	CASSPPPLTGWEETQYF
TRBJ2-7	17	.	TRBV28	CASSLILGQPHSYEQYF
TRBJ1-4	15	.	TRBV5-1	CASSFRSATNEKLFF
TRBJ2-7	13	TRBD1	TRBV7-6	CASSLGQSGEQYF
TRBJ2-7	17	TRBD1	TRBV7-8	CASSLAFGTGVSYEQYF
TRBJ2-3	15	.	TRBV6-5	CASSYIRGGKDTQYF
TRBJ2-7	15	TRBD2	TRBV5-1	CASSLAGGPRHEQYF
TRBJ2-7	14	.	TRBV2	CASTEDGGTYEQYF